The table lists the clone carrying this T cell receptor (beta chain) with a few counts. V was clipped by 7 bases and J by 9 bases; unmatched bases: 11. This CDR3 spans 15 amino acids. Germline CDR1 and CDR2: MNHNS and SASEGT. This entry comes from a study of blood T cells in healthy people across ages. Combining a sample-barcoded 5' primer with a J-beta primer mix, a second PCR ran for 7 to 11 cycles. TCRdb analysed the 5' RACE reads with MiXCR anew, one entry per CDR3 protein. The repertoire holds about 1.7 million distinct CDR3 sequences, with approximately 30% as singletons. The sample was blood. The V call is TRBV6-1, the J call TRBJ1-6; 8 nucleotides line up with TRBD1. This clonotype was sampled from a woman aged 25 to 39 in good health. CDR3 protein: CASMVGQGSGSPLHF. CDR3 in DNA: TGTGCCAGCATGGTCGGACAGGGCTCAGGTTCACCCCTCCACTTT.